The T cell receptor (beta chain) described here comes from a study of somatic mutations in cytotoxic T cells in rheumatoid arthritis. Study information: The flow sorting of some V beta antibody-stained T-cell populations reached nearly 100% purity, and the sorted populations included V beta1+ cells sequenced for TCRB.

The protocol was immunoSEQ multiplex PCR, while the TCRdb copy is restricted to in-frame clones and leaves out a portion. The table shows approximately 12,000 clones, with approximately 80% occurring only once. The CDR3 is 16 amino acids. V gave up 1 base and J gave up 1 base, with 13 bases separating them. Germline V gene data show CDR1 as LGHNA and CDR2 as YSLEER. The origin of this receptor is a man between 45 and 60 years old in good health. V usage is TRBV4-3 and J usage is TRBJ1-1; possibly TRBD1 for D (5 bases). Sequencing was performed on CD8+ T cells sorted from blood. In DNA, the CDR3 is TGCGCCAGCAGCCAAGCAGAGGGACTTGGGAACACTGAAGCTTTCTTT. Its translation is CASSQAEGLGNTEAFF.